Listed below are T cell receptor beta chains from one sample, sequenced in a study of tumor-infiltrating lymphocytes in primary liver carcinoma. TCRdb passed the multiplex PCR reads through MiXCR, listing each CDR3 protein once. The repertoire has tens of thousands of distinct CDR3 sequences, around 75% of them found once; the top ten carry 35% to 45%. The sequenced material came from tumor-adjacent normal liver tissue. The receptors stem from a woman aged 25 to 39 with primary liver carcinoma and hepatitis B virus infection. The CDR3 runs from the conserved cysteine through the conserved F or W. Fields, in order: clone size, J gene, V gene, D gene, CDR3 DNA, CDR3 protein. A D gene is named only where the DNA matches it firmly. A clone size is listed for some rows: how often the clone was seen (once, few, many), or a class if it is expanded.

clone_size: once
j_call: TRBJ1-2
v_call: TRBV29-1
d_call: NA
cdr3_nt: TGCAATGTGGAGGGCCTTCGGGGCTATGGCTACACCTTC
cdr3_aa: CNVEGLRGYGYTF

clone_size: NA
j_call: TRBJ2-1
v_call: TRBV11-2
d_call: NA
cdr3_nt: TGTACCAGCAGCCTCGGGGGTACGTGGAATGAGCGGTCCTTC
cdr3_aa: CTSSLGGTWNERSF

clone_size: NA
j_call: TRBJ2-7
v_call: TRBV13
d_call: TRBD1
cdr3_nt: TGTGCCAGCAGCTTAGAAGGACAGGGGTTCCACGAGCAGTACTTC
cdr3_aa: CASSLEGQGFHEQYF

clone_size: NA
j_call: TRBJ2-7
v_call: TRBV7-9
d_call: NA
cdr3_nt: TGTGTCAGTAGCTCGGGAGACCTCTCCTACGAGCAGTACTTC
cdr3_aa: CVSSSGDLSYEQYF

clone_size: NA
j_call: TRBJ2-1
v_call: TRBV7-3
d_call: TRBD1
cdr3_nt: TGTGCCAGCAGCTTAGGGACAGTATACAATGAGCAGTTCTTC
cdr3_aa: CASSLGTVYNEQFF

clone_size: once
j_call: TRBJ1-4
v_call: TRBV29-1
d_call: TRBD1
cdr3_nt: TGTAGCGTAGTGGGACAGGCCGGAAAACTGTTTTTT
cdr3_aa: CSVVGQAGKLFF

clone_size: NA
j_call: TRBJ1-2
v_call: TRBV6-5
d_call: NA
cdr3_nt: TGTGCCAGCAATCTTCCAGGGCCACCGTATGGCTACACCTTT
cdr3_aa: CASNLPGPPYGYTF

clone_size: medium-sized
j_call: TRBJ2-2
v_call: TRBV4-3
d_call: NA
cdr3_nt: TGCGCCAGCAGCCAAACCATCTCGGCCGGGGAGCTGTTTTTT
cdr3_aa: CASSQTISAGELFF

clone_size: once
j_call: TRBJ2-7
v_call: TRBV13
d_call: TRBD1
cdr3_nt: TGTGCTAGCAGCTTCCGGACAGGGAGCCTCGAGCAGTATTTC
cdr3_aa: CASSFRTGSLEQYF

clone_size: NA
j_call: TRBJ2-2
v_call: TRBV5-6
d_call: NA
cdr3_nt: TGTGCCAGCGGCCTGGCACCCAGAGTCGCCGGGGAGCTGCTTTTT
cdr3_aa: CASGLAPRVAGELLF

clone_size: NA
j_call: TRBJ1-2
v_call: TRBV4-3
d_call: NA
cdr3_nt: TGCGCCAGCAGTGCTGAGTTGGAGATTTATGGCTTCACCTTC
cdr3_aa: CASSAELEIYGFTF

clone_size: NA
j_call: TRBJ1-2
v_call: TRBV29-1
d_call: TRBD1
cdr3_nt: TGCAGCTTTTCGGACAGGACATATGGCTACACCTTC
cdr3_aa: CSFSDRTYGYTF

clone_size: many
j_call: TRBJ2-7
v_call: TRBV28
d_call: NA
cdr3_nt: TGTGCCAGCAGTTTACTTAGCTCTCCTAGGTACTTC
cdr3_aa: CASSLLSSPRYF

clone_size: NA
j_call: TRBJ1-1
v_call: TRBV7-3
d_call: TRBD1
cdr3_nt: TGTGCCAGCAGTATCGGACAGGTTCACACTGAAGCTTTCTTT
cdr3_aa: CASSIGQVHTEAFF

clone_size: NA
j_call: TRBJ2-1
v_call: TRBV11-2
d_call: NA
cdr3_nt: TGTGCCAGCAGCTTAGACAGGGCCCTGGGGCAGTTCTTC
cdr3_aa: CASSLDRALGQFF

clone_size: NA
j_call: TRBJ2-2
v_call: TRBV6-5
d_call: TRBD2
cdr3_nt: TGTGCCAGCAGGTGCACTAGCGCCCGAGGCACCGGGGAGTTGTTTTTT
cdr3_aa: CASRCTSARGTGELFF

clone_size: NA
j_call: TRBJ2-1
v_call: TRBV4-3
d_call: NA
cdr3_nt: TGCGCCAGCAGCCAAGACTGTGGACTCAATGAGCAGTTCTTC
cdr3_aa: CASSQDCGLNEQFF

clone_size: medium-sized
j_call: TRBJ1-6
v_call: TRBV5-6
d_call: NA
cdr3_nt: TGTGCCAGCAGCCATACCCTCGGGGCTCTTGATTCACCCCTCCACTTT
cdr3_aa: CASSHTLGALDSPLHF

clone_size: NA
j_call: TRBJ2-7
v_call: TRBV6-2/TRBV6-3
d_call: NA
cdr3_nt: TGTGCCAGCACAACGGGGGAGGTATCCTACGGGCAGTACTTC
cdr3_aa: CASTTGEVSYGQYF

clone_size: NA
j_call: TRBJ2-3
v_call: TRBV11-2
d_call: TRBD2
cdr3_nt: TGTGCCAGCAGCCACCGGGAGAGCGGGAGCCTCACAGATACGCAGTATTTT
cdr3_aa: CASSHRESGSLTDTQYF

clone_size: NA
j_call: TRBJ2-1
v_call: TRBV7-3
d_call: NA
cdr3_nt: TGTGTCAGCAGCTTCCAGGGATGCTCCTACAATGAGCAGCTCTTC
cdr3_aa: CVSSFQGCSYNEQLF

clone_size: NA
j_call: TRBJ2-7
v_call: TRBV4-3
d_call: NA
cdr3_nt: TGCGCCGGCAGCCAAGATATCCCAGGGGTCCAATTCTACGAACAGTACTTC
cdr3_aa: CAGSQDIPGVQFYEQYF

clone_size: NA
j_call: TRBJ2-2
v_call: TRBV6-6
d_call: TRBD1
cdr3_nt: TGTGCCAGCAGGACAGGGGGTTCCACCGGGGAGCTGTTTTTT
cdr3_aa: CASRTGGSTGELFF

clone_size: many
j_call: TRBJ2-2
v_call: TRBV30
d_call: NA
cdr3_nt: TGTGCCTGGAGTCGACGGGGCTCCCAAGCCCCACCCGGGGAGCTGTTTTTT
cdr3_aa: CAWSRRGSQAPPGELFF

clone_size: once
j_call: TRBJ2-2
v_call: TRBV6-4
d_call: NA
cdr3_nt: TGTGCCAGCAGTGACTCCCCCACTGGGGAGCAGTTTTTT
cdr3_aa: CASSDSPTGEQFF

clone_size: NA
j_call: TRBJ2-1
v_call: TRBV6-6
d_call: NA
cdr3_nt: TGTGCCAGCAGTTCGTACCCCGGCGGTGAGCAGTTATTT
cdr3_aa: CASSSYPGGEQLF

clone_size: NA
j_call: TRBJ2-3
v_call: TRBV11-2
d_call: NA
cdr3_nt: TGTGCCTGCAGCCATCGAGGGGGCGGGAGCCTCACAGATACGCAATATTTT
cdr3_aa: CACSHRGGGSLTDTQYF

clone_size: NA
j_call: TRBJ1-6
v_call: TRBV7-8
d_call: NA
cdr3_nt: TGTGCCAGCAGTTTAGTACCGGCCAGTTTTGAGGCCCTCCACTTT
cdr3_aa: CASSLVPASFEALHF

clone_size: NA
j_call: TRBJ2-7
v_call: TRBV6-1
d_call: NA
cdr3_nt: TGCGCCACCAGTGTCCGGGCTCTAACCTATGAGCAGTACTTC
cdr3_aa: CATSVRALTYEQYF

clone_size: NA
j_call: TRBJ2-7
v_call: TRBV11-2
d_call: NA
cdr3_nt: TGTGCGAGTAATATCACAGGAGGGGGCTCTTGGACCTACGAGCAGTACTTC
cdr3_aa: CASNITGGGSWTYEQYF

clone_size: many
j_call: TRBJ2-2
v_call: TRBV7-9
d_call: TRBD1
cdr3_nt: TGTGCCAGCAGCTCGGACAGGGTGAACACCGGGGAGCTGTTTTTT
cdr3_aa: CASSSDRVNTGELFF

clone_size: NA
j_call: TRBJ2-2
v_call: TRBV11-2
d_call: TRBD1
cdr3_nt: TGTGGCAGCCGCTTAGTTCAGGATAGGGGGCGCCGGGAGCTGTTTTTT
cdr3_aa: CGSRLVQDRGRRELFF

clone_size: NA
j_call: TRBJ2-6
v_call: TRBV7-9
d_call: NA
cdr3_nt: TGTGCCAGCAGCTTACCCCAAGCTGGGGCCGACGTCCTGACTTTC
cdr3_aa: CASSLPQAGADVLTF

clone_size: NA
j_call: TRBJ2-7
v_call: TRBV6-2/TRBV6-3
d_call: TRBD2
cdr3_nt: TGTGCCAGCAGCTTTCTACCGGGAGGGACAAGCCACGAGCAGTACTTC
cdr3_aa: CASSFLPGGTSHEQYF

clone_size: NA
j_call: TRBJ2-2
v_call: TRBV4-1
d_call: TRBD2
cdr3_nt: TGCGCCAGCAGCCCCTCACTAGCGGGAGATACGAACACCCGGGAGCTGTTTTTT
cdr3_aa: CASSPSLAGDTNTRELFF

clone_size: NA
j_call: TRBJ2-5
v_call: TRBV4-1
d_call: NA
cdr3_nt: TGCGCCAGCAGCCAGGGTGTGGCGGAGTGGAGAGAGACCCAGTACTTC
cdr3_aa: CASSQGVAEWRETQYF

clone_size: NA
j_call: TRBJ1-1
v_call: TRBV5-5
d_call: NA
cdr3_nt: TGTGCCAGCAGCTCGTGGACATGGGGCACTGAAGCTTTCTTT
cdr3_aa: CASSSWTWGTEAFF

clone_size: NA
j_call: TRBJ2-2
v_call: TRBV4-3
d_call: NA
cdr3_nt: TGCGTCAGCAGCCATGCCGCAGGGGTTACCGGGGAGCTGTTTTTT
cdr3_aa: CVSSHAAGVTGELFF